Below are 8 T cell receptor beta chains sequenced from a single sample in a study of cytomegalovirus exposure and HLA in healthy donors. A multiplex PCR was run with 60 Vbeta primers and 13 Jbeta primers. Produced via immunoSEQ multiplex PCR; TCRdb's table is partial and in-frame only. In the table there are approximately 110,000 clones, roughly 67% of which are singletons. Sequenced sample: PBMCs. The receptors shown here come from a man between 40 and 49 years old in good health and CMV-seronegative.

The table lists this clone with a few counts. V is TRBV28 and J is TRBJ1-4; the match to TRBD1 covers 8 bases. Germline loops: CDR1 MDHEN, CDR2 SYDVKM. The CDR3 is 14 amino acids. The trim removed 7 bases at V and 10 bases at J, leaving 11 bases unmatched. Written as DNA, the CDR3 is TGTGCCAGCACCCCCGGACAGGGAATGGGAAAACTGTTTTTT. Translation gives CASTPGQGMGKLFF.

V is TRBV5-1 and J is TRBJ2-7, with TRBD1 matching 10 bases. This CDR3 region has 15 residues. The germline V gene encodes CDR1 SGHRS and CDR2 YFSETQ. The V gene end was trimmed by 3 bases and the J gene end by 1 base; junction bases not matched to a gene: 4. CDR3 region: CASSSRDRGSYEQYF. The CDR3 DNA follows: TGCGCCAGCAGCTCCCGGGACAGGGGTTCCTACGAGCAGTACTTC.

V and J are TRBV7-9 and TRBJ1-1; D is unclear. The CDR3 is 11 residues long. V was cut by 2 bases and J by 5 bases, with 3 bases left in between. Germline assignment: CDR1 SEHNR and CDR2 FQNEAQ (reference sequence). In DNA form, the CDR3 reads TGTGCCAGCAGCTTATCTACTGAAGCTTTCTTT. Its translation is CASSLSTEAFF.

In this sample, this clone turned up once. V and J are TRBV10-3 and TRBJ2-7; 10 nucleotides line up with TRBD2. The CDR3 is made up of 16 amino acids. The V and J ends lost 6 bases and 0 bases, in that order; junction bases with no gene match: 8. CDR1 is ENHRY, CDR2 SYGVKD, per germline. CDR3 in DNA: TGTGCCATCAGCGAGGGACTAGCGCCCAGCTCCTACGAGCAGTACTTC. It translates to CAISEGLAPSSYEQYF.

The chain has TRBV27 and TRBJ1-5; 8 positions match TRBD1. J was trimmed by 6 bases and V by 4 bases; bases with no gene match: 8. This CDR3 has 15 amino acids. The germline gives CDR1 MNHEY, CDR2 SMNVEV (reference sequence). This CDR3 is CASSSQGADPQPQHF. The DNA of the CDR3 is TGTGCCAGCAGTTCTCAGGGGGCTGACCCTCAGCCCCAGCATTTT.

CDR3 sequence (DNA): TGTGCCAGCAGTACAGCGGACAGGACTGAAGCTTTCTTT. It translates to CASSTADRTEAFF. This sequence joins TRBV6-6 and TRBJ1-1; TRBD1 matches 7 bases. Germline V CDR1 and CDR2: MNHNY, SVGAGI (reference sequence). V lost 5 bases to trimming and J lost 5 bases; unmatched junction nucleotides: 5. The CDR3 loop spans 13 amino acids.

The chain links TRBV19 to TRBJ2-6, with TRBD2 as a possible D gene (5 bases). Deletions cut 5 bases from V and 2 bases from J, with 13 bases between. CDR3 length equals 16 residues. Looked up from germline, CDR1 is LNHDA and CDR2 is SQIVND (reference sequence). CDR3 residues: CASSALGETGANVLTF. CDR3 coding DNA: TGTGCCAGTAGTGCCCTCGGGGAGACTGGGGCCAACGTCCTGACTTTC.

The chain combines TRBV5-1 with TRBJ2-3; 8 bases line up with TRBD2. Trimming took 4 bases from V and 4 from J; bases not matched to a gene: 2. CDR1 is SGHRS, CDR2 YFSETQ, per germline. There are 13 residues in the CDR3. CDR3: CASSPTSADTQYF. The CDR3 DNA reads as TGCGCCAGCAGCCCGACTAGCGCAGATACGCAGTATTTT.